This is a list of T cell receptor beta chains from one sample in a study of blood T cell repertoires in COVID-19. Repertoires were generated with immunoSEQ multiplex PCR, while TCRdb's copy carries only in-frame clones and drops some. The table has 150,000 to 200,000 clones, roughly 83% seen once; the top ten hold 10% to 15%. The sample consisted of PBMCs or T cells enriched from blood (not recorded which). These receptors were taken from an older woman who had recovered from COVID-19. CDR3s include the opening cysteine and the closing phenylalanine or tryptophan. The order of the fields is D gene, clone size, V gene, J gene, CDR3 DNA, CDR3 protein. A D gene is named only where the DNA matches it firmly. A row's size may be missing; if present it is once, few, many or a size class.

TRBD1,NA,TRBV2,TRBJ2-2,TGTGCCAGCAGCGGGACAGGGTCGATCGGGGAGCTGTTTTTT,CASSGTGSIGELFF
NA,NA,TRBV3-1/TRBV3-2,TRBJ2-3,TGTGCCAGCAGCCAAGTGGTCGGGAGCACAGATACGCAGTATTTT,CASSQVVGSTDTQYF
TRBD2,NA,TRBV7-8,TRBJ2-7,TGTGCCAGCAGCGCCTTGGGGCTAGCGGGGTCCTACGAGCAGTACTTC,CASSALGLAGSYEQYF
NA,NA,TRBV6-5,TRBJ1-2,TGTGCCAGCCGGGGGGCCACACAGGGTTGGGGCGGCTACACCTTC,CASRGATQGWGGYTF
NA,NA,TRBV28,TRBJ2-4,TGTGCCAGCCCGCAGCGAATTTTGAACATTCAGTACTTC,CASPQRILNIQYF
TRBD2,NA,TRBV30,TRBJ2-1,TGTGCCTGGACTAGCGGGTGGAATGAGCAGTTCTTC,CAWTSGWNEQFF
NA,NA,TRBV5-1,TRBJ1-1,TGCGCCAGCAGCTTGGTTCAGGGGAGCACTGAAGCTTTCTTT,CASSLVQGSTEAFF
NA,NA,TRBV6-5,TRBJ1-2,TGTGCCAGCAGAACACAGGGCTGGGGCTACACCTTC,CASRTQGWGYTF
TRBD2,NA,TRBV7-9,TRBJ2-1,TGTGCCAGCAGCTTAGGGACTAGCGGGGGGGCCGGGCAGTTCTTC,CASSLGTSGGAGQFF
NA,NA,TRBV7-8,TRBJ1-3,TGTGCCAGCAGCCCCAGGCGGGGAGGATCTGGAAACACCATATATTTT,CASSPRRGGSGNTIYF
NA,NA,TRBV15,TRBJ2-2,TGTGCCACCCTCGAAGGCGGAGAGGGGGAGCTGTTTTTT,CATLEGGEGELFF
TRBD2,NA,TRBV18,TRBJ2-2,TGTGCCAGCTCACCAAGGCGGGGGGACACCGGGGAGCTGTTTTTT,CASSPRRGDTGELFF
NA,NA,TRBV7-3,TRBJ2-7,TGTGCCAGCAGCCCAATTCAGGGATACGAGCAGTACTTC,CASSPIQGYEQYF
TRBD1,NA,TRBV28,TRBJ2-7,TGTGCCAGAGCCCCCGTGACAGGGAGCTCCTGCGAGCAGTACTTC,CARAPVTGSSCEQYF
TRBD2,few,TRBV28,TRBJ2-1,TGTGCCAGCGCGTTCGGGACTAGCGGGACTAATGAGCAGTTCTTC,CASAFGTSGTNEQFF
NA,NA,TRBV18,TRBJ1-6,TGTGCCAGCTCACAGGGGCAGGGGCGACAGGCACCCCTCCACTTT,CASSQGQGRQAPLHF
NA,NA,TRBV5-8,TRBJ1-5,TGTGCCAGCAGCCCCGGGATCCATAGCAATCAGCCCCAGCATTTT,CASSPGIHSNQPQHF
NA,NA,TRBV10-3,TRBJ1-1,TGTGCCATCAGTGAGGCAGACTTTCCCCAAGGGGTTGAAGCTTTCTTT,CAISEADFPQGVEAFF
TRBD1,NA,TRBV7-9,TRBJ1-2,TGTGCCAGCAGCGGGACAGGCGCTACTTATGGCTACACCTTC,CASSGTGATYGYTF
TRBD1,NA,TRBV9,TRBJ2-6,TGTGCCAGCAGCGTAAGGACAGGGGACAACTCTGGGGCCAACGTCCTGACTTTC,CASSVRTGDNSGANVLTF
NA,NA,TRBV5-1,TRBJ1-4,TGCGCCAGCAGCAAGGAAAGCAGGGCAACTAATGAAAAACTGTTTTTT,CASSKESRATNEKLFF
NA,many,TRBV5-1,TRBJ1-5,TGCGCCAGCAGCTTGAACGGGAATCAGCCCCAGCATTTT,CASSLNGNQPQHF
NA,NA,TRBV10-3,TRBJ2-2,TGTGCCATCAGGAGCGACTCGGGGAACACCGGGGAGCTGTTTTTT,CAIRSDSGNTGELFF
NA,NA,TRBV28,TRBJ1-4,TGTGCCAGCAGTCCTGGACAGAGTGCAACTAATGAAAAACTGTTTTTT,CASSPGQSATNEKLFF
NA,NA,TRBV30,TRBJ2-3,TGTGCCTGGAGTGCCACAGGAGATACGCAGTATTTT,CAWSATGDTQYF
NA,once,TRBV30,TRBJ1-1,TGTGCCTGGAGTCCCCAGGCGAACACTGAAGCTTTCTTT,CAWSPQANTEAFF
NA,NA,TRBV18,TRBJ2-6,TGTGCCAGCTCCCAGGGTTCTGGGGCCAACGTCCTGACTTTC,CASSQGSGANVLTF